The table lists the clone carrying this TCR beta chain with a few counts. No antigen is known for it. The data stem from a study of regulatory T cells in long-lasting Graves disease. Across the whole study: Antithyroid drug intake by newly diagnosed Graves' patients had lasted under 3 months.

As to time point: newly diagnosed GD, antithyroid drugs for less than 3 months. The TCR library was prepared using RNA isolated from PBMCs. To make TCR beta libraries, researchers used iRepertoire HTBI primers and Arm-PCR of CDR3 regions. One entry per CDR3 protein results from TCRdb running MiXCR on the multiplex PCR reads. The sample has a few hundred thousand distinct CDR3 sequences, 12% seen once. Findings and limits, study-wide: TCR diversity was lower in persistent Graves' patients (versus newly diagnosed ones). The persistent group shared 2,700 or so public clonotypes, more than the approximately 970 shared by new patients.

Trimming pared 0 bases from V and 8 bases from J, leaving 12 bases between. The length of the CDR3 is 14 residues. Germline V gives CDR1 SGHRS, CDR2 YFSETQ. The sample was also reused in another study, on T cells in Graves' hyperthyroidism and ophthalmopathy.

The chain employs TRBV5-1 and TRBJ2-1; D gene uncertain. The material sequenced was peripheral blood mononuclear cells (PBMCs), taken at new diagnosis, from a patient treated with antithyroid drugs. The source is a woman younger than 30 with Graves disease. In DNA form, the CDR3 reads TGCGCCAGCAGCTTGGGAGTGCCTGGGGATGAGCAGTTCTTC. This gives the protein CASSLGVPGDEQFF.